This T cell receptor beta chain was profiled in a study of shared clonotypes between healthy human individuals. Concerning this clone: Its antigen is currently unknown.

Method: immunoSEQ multiplex PCR; TCRdb's copy keeps in-frame clones and lacks some. The profile shows some 320,000 clones, around nine tenths of them singletons. Points from the study as a whole: An anticipated effect of sequencing depth on clonotype sharing among donors was recognized. What naive subsets generally showed was a larger estimated richness than memory subsets showed.

The V gene lost 5 bases and the J gene lost 2 bases, with 25 bases spanning the gap. This CDR3 is built from 19 residues. Germline CDR1 and CDR2: SGHVS and FNYEAQ. The chain combines TRBV7-6 with TRBJ1-5, with TRBD1 as a possible D gene (5 bases). This TCR was recovered from a man younger than 35 in good health. Sample: memory CD8+ T cells sorted from blood. Subset meaning: CD45RO+ cells pooled with CCR7-negative TemRA cells. This CDR3 is CASSESGATSGYGNQPQHF. The CDR3 coding sequence is TGTGCCAGCAGCGAGAGCGGGGCGACGTCGGGCTATGGCAATCAGCCCCAGCATTTT. The whole variable domain, filled in from reference TRBV7-6 and TRBJ1-5, reads GAGVSQSPRYKVTKRGQDVALRCDPISGHVSLYWYRQALGQGPEFLTYFNYEAQQDKSGLPNDRFSAERPEGSISTLTIQRTEQRDSAMYRCASSESGATSGYGNQPQHFGDGTRLSIL.